These 30 T cell receptor beta chains were all obtained from the same sample, sequenced in a study of blood T cell repertoires in COVID-19. Sequencing was performed with immunoSEQ multiplex PCR; in TCRdb, only in-frame clones are kept and a portion is missing. The repertoire holds roughly 120,000 clones, with about two thirds as singletons. Sequencing was carried out using peripheral blood. The receptors here all came from a human donor with acute or convalescent COVID-19. The donor label of this sample is uncertain.

The J gene is TRBJ1-1, the V gene TRBV28, with D uncertain. This CDR3 has 14 residues. Germline values: CDR1 MDHEN, CDR2 SYDVKM. The V and J ends lost 7 bases and 1 base respectively, with 13 bases between them. The CDR3 region is CASTGGVGNTEAFF. The CDR3 DNA is TGTGCCAGCACCGGCGGAGTGGGGAACACTGAAGCTTTCTTT.

A few counts support this clone. V gene TRBV5-1 combines with J gene TRBJ1-6, with TRBD1 as a possible D gene (6 bases). Trimming pared 4 bases from V and 7 bases from J, leaving 18 bases between. The CDR3 consists of 16 residues. From germline, CDR1 is SGHRS and CDR2 YFSETQ. The CDR3 DNA is TGCGCCAGCAGCCTCTCGACAGGTACCCTGAATTCACCCCTCCACTTT. Residues: CASSLSTGTLNSPLHF.

The chain combines TRBV20-1 with TRBJ1-1; D gene unclear. The V and J ends lost 3 bases and 1 base respectively, with 15 bases between them. CDR3 length: 15 residues. Germline V CDR1 and CDR2: DFQATT, SNEGSKA (reference sequence). For the CDR3, the DNA is TGCAGTGCTAGTGGCCGAGTCTTCGGGAACACTGAAGCTTTCTTT. It yields the protein CSASGRVFGNTEAFF.

The chain uses TRBV12-5 and TRBJ1-5, with a weak D call TRBD1 (5 bases). The CDR3 has 14 residues. Trimming shortened V by 1 base and J by 6 bases, and 10 bases separated the two germline ends. Germline-derived CDR1 and CDR2 are LGHNT and FRNRAP. This CDR3 reads CASGLGGRGQPQHF. The DNA for the CDR3 is TGTGCTAGTGGTTTGGGCGGGAGGGGTCAGCCCCAGCATTTT.

The J gene is TRBJ2-5, the V gene TRBV7-9, with D maybe TRBD2 (6 bases). V lost 2 bases and J lost 3, with 19 bases in between. The germline gives CDR1 SEHNR, CDR2 FQNEAQ (reference sequence). This CDR3 is built from 17 residues. CDR3: CASSLTGRRAGEETQYF. CDR3 sequence (DNA): TGTGCCAGCAGCTTAACCGGGCGTAGAGCGGGTGAAGAGACCCAGTACTTC.

The chain links TRBV7-3 to TRBJ1-1, with D possibly TRBD1 on 6 matching bases. Germline V gene sequence: CDR1 SGHTA, CDR2 FQGTGA. V lost 5 bases to trimming and J lost 1 base, with 8 bases between them. The CDR3 runs 13 residues. The CDR3 DNA sequence: TGTGCCAGCAGCCGGGACACGAACACTGAAGCTTTCTTT. It encodes CASSRDTNTEAFF.

This clone was detected once. This rearrangement joins TRBV2 to TRBJ1-5; 12 nucleotides align to TRBD1. Germline values: CDR1 SNHLY, CDR2 FYNNEI. The CDR3 extends over 18 amino acids. The V gene end was trimmed by 6 bases and the J gene end by 3 bases; junction bases not matched to a gene: 12. CDR3 DNA: TGTGCCAGCAGCAGAAGGGGAGGGACAGGGGGCGACAATCAGCCCCAGCATTTT. Its protein product is CASSRRGGTGGDNQPQHF. Full variable domain (outside the CDR3, taken from reference TRBV2 and TRBJ1-5): EPEVTQTPSHQVTQMGQEVILRCVPISNHLYFYWYRQILGQKVEFLVSFYNNEISEKSEIFDDQFSVERPDGSNFTLKIRSTKLEDSAMYFCASSRRGGTGGDNQPQHFGDGTRLSIL.

Comment on this clone: The same CDR3 arises from other DNA sequences in this sample as well. The CDR3 protein is CASSGDSNQPQHF. CDR3 bases: TGTGCCAGCAGTGGAGATAGCAATCAGCCCCAGCATTTT. The J gene is TRBJ1-5, the V gene TRBV2; D not resolved. V dropped 4 bases and J dropped 0 bases, with 4 bases sitting between them. CDR1 is SNHLY, CDR2 FYNNEI, per germline. CDR3 length equals 13 residues.

This chain joins TRBV6-6 and TRBJ2-7; possible D gene TRBD1, 6 bases. Germline-derived CDR1 and CDR2 are MNHNY and SVGAGI (reference sequence). V was cut by 0 bases and J by 6 bases, with 12 bases left in between. This CDR3 spans 14 amino acids. The CDR3 sequence is CASSYSSDSLEQYF. CDR3 DNA: TGTGCCAGCAGTTACTCTTCGGACAGCCTCGAGCAGTACTTC.

This clone is a singleton in its sample. The CDR3 region is CASSQVYGGTVNTEAFF. Written as DNA, the CDR3 is TGTGCCAGCAGCCAAGTTTACGGAGGGACGGTGAACACTGAAGCTTTCTTT. The genes are TRBV3-1 (or the pseudogene TRBV3-2) and TRBJ1-1, with TRBD1 as a possible D gene (5 bases). Trimming stripped 1 base from V and 0 bases from J, with 15 bases between. From germline, CDR1 is LGHDT and CDR2 YNNKEL (reference sequence). This CDR3 has 17 residues.

To note about this clone: No DNA is shown, since the ends of the CDR3 on it are uncertain; the CDR3 is the one TCRdb lists. The chain has TRBV12-3 or TRBV12-4 and TRBJ1-1. The CDR3 length is 13 residues, termini included. The chain's CDR3 is CASSSSGNTEAFF.

V usage is TRBV4-2 and J usage is TRBJ2-5, with 10 bases identical to TRBD1. The CDR3 length is 16 residues. Unmatched junction bases numbered 6, after V lost 0 bases and J lost 5 bases. The germline V gene encodes CDR1 LGHNA and CDR2 YNFKEQ. CDR3 amino acids: CASSQDPGTGDETQYF. The CDR3 nucleotides read TGTGCCAGCAGCCAAGACCCGGGGACAGGGGATGAGACCCAGTACTTC.

Points on this clone: A much bigger clone sits one base away, suggesting this may be a read error. The same CDR3 can be traced to other DNA sequences in this sample. This rearrangement joins TRBV18 to TRBJ2-7, with TRBD1 identical over 8 bases. CDR1 is KGHSH, CDR2 LQKENI, per germline. The CDR3 is 15 amino acids. Trimming at V came to 1 base and at J to 5 bases, leaving 7 bases not matched to a gene. Here the CDR3 reads CASSPRRQGSNEQYF. The DNA of the CDR3 is TGTGCCAGCTCACCACGAAGACAGGGGTCTAACGAGCAGTACTTC.

In its sample, this clone was seen a few times. The chain uses TRBV30 and TRBJ1-1; TRBD1 matches 7 bases. There are 17 residues in the CDR3. Germline lookup yields CDR1 GTSNPN and CDR2 SVGIG (reference sequence). Unmatched junction bases numbered 15, after V lost 4 bases and J lost 1 base. The CDR3 region is CAWKGRGTMGRNTEAFF. CDR3 nucleotide sequence: TGTGCCTGGAAGGGCAGGGGGACCATGGGGAGGAACACTGAAGCTTTCTTT.

The chain recombines TRBV6-5 with TRBJ1-1; tentatively, D is TRBD1 (6 bases). The CDR3 totals 13 residues. V was clipped by 7 bases and J by 7 bases, with 16 bases between them. Per germline, CDR1 MNHEY and CDR2 SVGAGI. CDR3: CASKVRTDLEAFF. The CDR3 DNA follows: TGTGCCAGCAAGGTCAGGACAGATCTTGAAGCTTTCTTT.

The chain joins TRBV9 to TRBJ1-1, with 9 bases lining up with TRBD1. Germline loops: CDR1 SGDLS, CDR2 YYNGEE. J gave up 5 bases and V 4 bases, and 6 bases lay outside the gene matches. The CDR3 runs to 14 residues. CDR3 sequence reads: CASSHGTGITEAFF. CDR3 nucleotides: TGTGCCAGCAGCCATGGGACAGGGATTACTGAAGCTTTCTTT.

The V call is TRBV7-9, the J call TRBJ1-1, with TRBD1 as a possible D gene (5 bases). The CDR3 has 18 residues. CDR1 SEHNR and CDR2 FQNEAQ come from the germline V gene (reference sequence). V lost 6 bases and J lost 0, with 23 bases in between. CDR3 nucleotides: TGTGCCAGCAGTTCCCGTCGACAGACCCCTTTCATGAACACTGAAGCTTTCTTT. Translated, it gives CASSSRRQTPFMNTEAFF.

The sample holds a few counts of this clone. The rearrangement links TRBV30 to TRBJ2-2; tentatively, D is TRBD1 (6 bases). CDR1 is GTSNPN, CDR2 SVGIG, per germline (reference sequence). Trimming pared 2 bases from V and 3 bases from J, leaving 16 bases between. CDR3 length: 16 residues. CDR3 amino acids: CAWSQGWFGDTGELFF. The CDR3 region has the DNA TGTGCCTGGAGTCAGGGGTGGTTTGGGGACACCGGGGAGCTGTTTTTT.

The chain employs TRBV7-9 and TRBJ2-1; possibly TRBD2 for D (5 bases). Trimming cost V 5 bases and J 4 bases, with 12 bases left between them. The CDR3 is 14 amino acids. The germline V gene encodes CDR1 SEHNR and CDR2 FQNEAQ (reference sequence). In DNA form, the CDR3 reads TGTGCCAGCAGCCCTTTATCGGGGTACAATGAGCAGTTCTTC. Protein product: CASSPLSGYNEQFF.

The rearrangement links TRBV3-1 (or the pseudogene TRBV3-2) to TRBJ2-5, with TRBD1 matching 10 bases. V dropped 1 base and J dropped 1; count of bases not matched to a gene: 9. This CDR3 spans 18 amino acids. Germline V gene data show CDR1 as LGHDT and CDR2 as YNNKEL (reference sequence). The CDR3 nucleotides are TGTGCCAGCAGCCAAGGCGGGACAGGGGCTTTCGCCCAAGAGACCCAGTACTTC. This encodes CASSQGGTGAFAQETQYF.

This rearrangement joins TRBV29-1 to TRBJ1-2; 9 positions agree with TRBD1. The CDR3 length is 14 residues. CDR1 is SQVTM, CDR2 ANQGSEA, per germline. V dropped 4 bases and J dropped 2; count of bases not matched to a gene: 5. The CDR3, as DNA: TGCAGCGTTGGGGGACAGGGCGTGAACTATGGCTACACCTTC. Translating it yields CSVGGQGVNYGYTF.

This clone appeared once. This chain connects TRBV2 to TRBJ1-2; unclear D gene. Looked up from germline, CDR1 is SNHLY and CDR2 is FYNNEI. V lost 11 bases to trimming and J lost 1 base, with 11 bases between them. The CDR3 sequence is 12 residues long. CDR3 coding DNA: TGTGCCTCCCGAGCGGGTAACTATGGCTACACCTTC. This sequence encodes CASRAGNYGYTF.

This chain uses TRBV18 with TRBJ2-1, with D possibly TRBD1 on 6 matching bases. CDR1 KGHSH and CDR2 LQKENI come from the germline V gene. The CDR3 loop spans 16 amino acids. V was trimmed by 3 bases and J by 1 base, leaving 13 bases between them. CDR3 nucleotide sequence: TGTGCCAGCTCACCCCCCCAGGGGAAATCCTACAATGAGCAGTTCTTC. It yields the protein CASSPPQGKSYNEQFF. The variable domain in full, with the rest retrieved from reference TRBV18 and TRBJ2-1, is NAGVMQNPRHLVRRRGQEARLRCSPMKGHSHVYWYRQLPEEGLKFMVYLQKENIIDESGMPKERFSAEFPKEGPSILRIQQVVRGDSAAYFCASSPPQGKSYNEQFFGPGTRLTVL.

This chain joins TRBV27 and TRBJ2-3; no firm D call. Trimming removed 6 bases at V and 6 bases at J, with 16 bases between. CDR1 and CDR2 (germline): MNHEY, SMNVEV (reference sequence). The CDR3 contains 14 residues. In DNA form, the CDR3 reads TGTGCCAGCAGCCCGTTTTCTAGTAGCGATACGCAGTATTTT. It codes for CASSPFSSSDTQYF.

The gene calls are TRBV6-5 and TRBJ2-3, with 10 bases fitting TRBD2. Per germline, CDR1 MNHEY and CDR2 SVGAGI. This CDR3 has 14 amino acids. V lost 7 bases and J lost 3; bases outside the gene matches: 4. The CDR3 DNA reads as TGTGCCAGCATACCAGCGGGGGGGACAGATACGCAGTATTTT. Translated: CASIPAGGTDTQYF.

J is TRBJ2-2 and V is TRBV4-1, with TRBD2 identical over 10 bases. Unmatched junction bases numbered 5, after V lost 2 bases and J lost 5 bases. Germline-derived CDR1 and CDR2 are MGHRA and YSYEKL. CDR3 length equals 16 residues. The CDR3 protein is CASSQRLAGPTGELFF. The CDR3 DNA reads TGCGCCAGCAGCCAACGACTAGCGGGCCCGACCGGGGAGCTGTTTTTT.

V gene TRBV6-5 combines with J gene TRBJ1-6; D is unresolved. The V end was cut by 6 bases, the J end by 7 bases, with 7 bases between. Germline V gene data show CDR1 as MNHEY and CDR2 as SVGAGI. This CDR3 is 12 amino acids long. The CDR3 DNA reads TGTGCCAGCAGCCTAATCAATTCACCCCTCCACTTT. Translated, it gives CASSLINSPLHF.

This clone appeared a single time. At one boundary the junction diverges from the germline segment, which might be a read error. The chain carries TRBV2 and TRBJ2-1, with D possibly matching TRBD1 (6 bases). CDR3 size: 15 residues. Germline CDR1 SNHLY, CDR2 FYNNEI. The CDR3 sequence is CASREDRYSYNEQFF. The CDR3 DNA is TGTGCCAGCAGGGAAGACAGGTACTCCTACAATGAGCAGTTCTTC.

The V gene is TRBV18, the J gene TRBJ2-4, with TRBD1 identical over 10 bases. From germline, CDR1 is KGHSH and CDR2 LQKENI. Trimming removed 1 base from V and 8 bases from J; junction bases left unmatched: 5. The CDR3 runs 15 residues. CDR3 residues: CASSPRTGGSDIQYF. CDR3 nucleotide sequence: TGTGCCAGCTCACCACGGACAGGGGGGTCGGACATTCAGTACTTC.

J is TRBJ2-5 and V is TRBV7-2, with TRBD1 matching over 7 bases. CDR3 length: 15 amino acids. The V gene end was trimmed by 2 bases and the J gene end by 4 bases; junction bases not matched to a gene: 7. The germline V gene encodes CDR1 SGHTA and CDR2 FQGNSA. The CDR3, as DNA: TGTGCCAGCAGCTTATTCCAGGGGGTGGGAGAGACCCAGTACTTC. Its protein product is CASSLFQGVGETQYF. Variable domain in full (rest from reference TRBV7-2 and TRBJ2-5): GAGVSQSPSNKVTEKGKDVELRCDPISGHTALYWYRQSLGQGLEFLIYFQGNSAPDKSGLPSDRFSAERTGGSVSTLTIQRTQQEDSAVYLCASSLFQGVGETQYFGPGTRLLVL.